This T cell receptor beta chain was sequenced in a study of cytomegalovirus exposure and HLA in healthy donors. Germline CDR1 is SGHKS and CDR2 is YYEKEE (reference sequence). V lost 4 bases, J lost 0 bases, and 10 bases lay in between. This CDR3 contains 14 residues. The PCR made use of 60 Vbeta and 13 Jbeta primers. Sequenced by immunoSEQ multiplex PCR; TCRdb stores in-frame clones only, minus some. The sample includes 98,000 or so clones, 70% to 80% seen only once; the top ten take approximately 7.7%. This sequence joins TRBV5-5 and TRBJ1-1, with a weak D call TRBD1 (5 bases). This TCR came from a female donor in good health and CMV-seronegative. The sample comprised PBMCs. The CDR3 nucleotides are TGTGCCAGCAGCCTACAGGCAATGAACACTGAAGCTTTCTTT. Residues: CASSLQAMNTEAFF.